These 16 T cell receptor beta chains were sequenced from one sample in a study of cytomegalovirus exposure and HLA in healthy donors listed by TCRdb under 2017. Library preparation employed the immunoSEQ multiplex PCR assay. For the multiplex PCR, a mixture combining 60 forward primers for TCR Vbeta segments and 13 reverse primers for TCR Jbeta segments was used. TCRdb re-hosts the immuneACCESS table, in-frame sequences only. Its copies lack some clones; in the studies checked, an unresolved V gene accounts for under half of them, and the cause for the rest is not known. The table kept for this sample lists some 200,000 clones. In total, the top ten clones hold almost 0.75% of the sample. Material: PBMCs. These receptors were obtained from a boy between 10 and 17 years old in good health and CMV-seronegative.

The chain uses TRBV7-9 and TRBJ1-2; D is unclear. The V end was cut by 2 bases, the J end by 0 bases, with 10 bases between. The CDR3 runs 15 residues. The germline CDR1 and CDR2 sequences are SEHNR and FQNEAQ (reference sequence). In DNA form, the CDR3 reads TGTGCCAGCAGCTTATCTTCCACTTCTAACTATGGCTACACCTTC. This gives the protein CASSLSSTSNYGYTF.

V is TRBV9 and J is TRBJ1-3; D is undetermined. Trimming pared 2 bases from V and 4 bases from J, leaving 13 bases between. This CDR3 is 15 amino acids long. Germline V gene sequence: CDR1 SGDLS, CDR2 YYNGEE. CDR3 in amino acids: CASSVSPAGGNTIYF. In DNA form, the CDR3 reads TGTGCCAGCAGCGTTAGCCCGGCGGGCGGAAACACCATATATTTT.

V is TRBV27 and J is TRBJ2-5, with TRBD2 identical over 9 bases. CDR1 is MNHEY and CDR2 is SMNVEV in the germline V gene (reference sequence). This CDR3 spans 16 amino acids. V shed 6 bases and J 0 bases; nucleotides not matched to a gene: 8. The CDR3 nucleotides are TGTGCCAGCAGCCCAATAGCGGGGGAATACCAAGAGACCCAGTACTTC. This gives the protein CASSPIAGEYQETQYF.

This chain uses TRBV27 with TRBJ1-5, with 9 bases lining up with TRBD1. The trim removed 5 bases at V and 4 bases at J, leaving 3 bases unmatched. The germline V gene encodes CDR1 MNHEY and CDR2 SMNVEV (reference sequence). This CDR3 spans 14 amino acids. CDR3 DNA: TGTGCCAGCAGTCCGGGACAGGGTAATCAGCCCCAGCATTTT. This translates into CASSPGQGNQPQHF.

This rearrangement joins TRBV9 to TRBJ2-5; D is possibly TRBD2 (5 bases). The CDR3 is made up of 13 amino acids. Germline V lookup: CDR1 SGDLS, CDR2 YYNGEE. Trimming took off 3 bases at V and 3 bases at J, with 9 bases between the two ends. The chain's CDR3 is CASSGAEEETQYF. The CDR3 region has the DNA TGTGCCAGCAGCGGTGCGGAGGAAGAGACCCAGTACTTC. Full variable domain (outside the CDR3, taken from reference TRBV9 and TRBJ2-5): DSGVTQTPKHLITATGQRVTLRCSPRSGDLSVYWYQQSLDQGLQFLIQYYNGEERAKGNILERFSAQQFPDLHSELNLSSLELGDSALYFCASSGAEEETQYFGPGTRLLVL.

On this clone: This same CDR3 is encoded by further DNA sequences in the sample. The rearrangement links TRBV7-2 to TRBJ2-1; 8 bases line up with TRBD2. J gave up 1 base and V 5 bases, and 4 bases lay outside the gene matches. CDR1 is SGHTA and CDR2 is FQGNSA in the germline V gene. The CDR3 consists of 15 residues. CDR3 residues: CASSPSGGSYNEQFF. The CDR3 region has the DNA TGTGCCAGCAGCCCGAGCGGGGGATCCTACAATGAGCAGTTCTTC. Drawing the rest from reference TRBV7-2 and TRBJ2-1, the complete variable domain is GAGVSQSPSNKVTEKGKDVELRCDPISGHTALYWYRQSLGQGLEFLIYFQGNSAPDKSGLPSDRFSAERTGGSVSTLTIQRTQQEDSAVYLCASSPSGGSYNEQFFGPGTRLTVL.

The rearrangement uses TRBV27 and TRBJ1-2; weak D call: TRBD1 (6 bases). Germline CDR1 and CDR2: MNHEY and SMNVEV (reference sequence). Trimming took off 2 bases at V and 2 bases at J, with 12 bases between the two ends. The CDR3 is made up of 15 amino acids. CDR3 nucleotide sequence: TGTGCCAGCAGTTTAGCCCCTGGACAGAACTATGGCTACACCTTC. Translating it yields CASSLAPGQNYGYTF.

This rearrangement joins TRBV5-5 to TRBJ1-5, with a possible D match to TRBD1 (6 bases). Germline V CDR1 and CDR2: SGHKS, YYEKEE (reference sequence). This CDR3 spans 18 amino acids. Trimming removed 2 bases at V and 6 bases at J, with 24 bases between. CDR3 residues: CASSFPKSWHRVGQPQHF. CDR3 nucleotides: TGTGCCAGCAGCTTCCCAAAGAGTTGGCACAGGGTGGGTCAGCCCCAGCATTTT.

The chain joins TRBV30 to TRBJ2-5; D is possibly TRBD2 (5 bases). The J call may be incorrect, as the DNA end agrees better with TRBJ2-7. The germline gives CDR1 GTSNPN, CDR2 SVGIG (reference sequence). CDR3 size: 16 residues. The CDR3 DNA reads as TGTGCCTGGAGTGGATACTTGGACTTGGCCACCTACGAGCAGTACTTC. Its protein is CAWSGYLDLATYEQYF.

This sequence joins TRBV14 and TRBJ2-5; 8 nucleotides match TRBD2. From germline, CDR1 is SGHDN and CDR2 FVKESK. CDR3 length: 15 amino acids. Unmatched junction bases numbered 10, after V lost 3 bases and J lost 7 bases. CDR3 sequence (DNA): TGTGCCAGCAGCCACCTCCCAGCGGGGGCCCCGACCCAGTACTTC. Translated, it gives CASSHLPAGAPTQYF.

Concerning this clone: One end of the junction fails to match germline, which may point to a read error. The V gene is TRBV11-3, the J gene TRBJ1-1, with TRBD1 identical over 7 bases. Per germline, CDR1 SGHNT and CDR2 YENEEA. There are 13 residues in the CDR3. CDR3 protein: CASSLDRDTEAFF. The DNA for the CDR3 is TGTGCCAGCAGCCTAGACAGGGACACTGAAGCTTTCTTT.

This chain links TRBV7-2 with TRBJ1-2; D perhaps matches TRBD1 (6 bases). Trimming cost V 5 bases and J 8 bases, with 15 bases left between them. The CDR3 runs to 13 residues. Looked up from germline, CDR1 is SGHTA and CDR2 is FQGNSA. CDR3 protein: CASSPQGSGGYTF. CDR3 sequence (DNA): TGTGCCAGCAGCCCCCAGGGGTCCGGGGGCTACACCTTC. Variable domain in full (rest from reference TRBV7-2 and TRBJ1-2): GAGVSQSPSNKVTEKGKDVELRCDPISGHTALYWYRQSLGQGLEFLIYFQGNSAPDKSGLPSDRFSAERTGGSVSTLTIQRTQQEDSAVYLCASSPQGSGGYTFGSGTRLTVV.

The V and J genes are TRBV6-5 and TRBJ2-2; 14 bases line up with TRBD2. The CDR3 totals 16 residues. Germline CDR1 reads MNHEY; CDR2 reads SVGAGI. V lost 2 bases, J lost 5 bases, and 1 base stayed unmatched. Here the CDR3 DNA reads TGTGCCAGCAGTTACGGGACTAGCGGGGGTACCGGGGAGCTGTTTTTT. It yields the protein CASSYGTSGGTGELFF.

This sequence joins TRBV7-9 and TRBJ1-2; D is unresolved. There are 17 residues in the CDR3. V dropped 4 bases and J dropped 0 bases, with 18 bases sitting between them. Germline assignment: CDR1 SEHNR and CDR2 FQNEAQ (reference sequence). CDR3 DNA: TGTGCCAGCAGCTCAAGTCTGTCAGGTTTTACTAACTATGGCTACACCTTC. Translated, it gives CASSSSLSGFTNYGYTF. The variable domain in full, completed from reference TRBV7-9 and TRBJ1-2, reads DTGVSQNPRHKITKRGQNVTFRCDPISEHNRLYWYRQTLGQGPEFLTYFQNEAQLEKSRLLSDRFSAERPKGSFSTLEIQRTEQGDSAMYLCASSSSLSGFTNYGYTFGSGTRLTVV.

This sequence joins TRBV11-1 and TRBJ2-5; D is unresolved. The J call could be wrong; TRBJ2-7 is a better fit for the DNA end. Germline V gene data show CDR1 as SGHAT and CDR2 as FQDESV (reference sequence). The CDR3 is made up of 14 amino acids. This chain's CDR3 is CASSLGQVSYEQYF. The CDR3 nucleotides are TGTGCCAGCAGCTTAGGTCAGGTATCCTACGAGCAGTACTTC.

The chain is built from TRBV30 and TRBJ1-1; TRBD1 might be the D (6 bases). V shed 1 base and J shed 0 bases, with 6 bases lying between them. This CDR3 is built from 13 residues. CDR1 is GTSNPN and CDR2 is SVGIG in the germline V gene (reference sequence). The CDR3 coding sequence is TGTGCCTGGAGTGGACAGGTGAACACTGAAGCTTTCTTT. Amino acids: CAWSGQVNTEAFF. Based on the CDR3 plus reference TRBV30 and TRBJ1-1, the full variable domain is SQTIHQWPATLVQPVGSPLSLECTVEGTSNPNLYWYRQAAGRGLQLLFYSVGIGQISSEVPQNLSASRPQDRQFILSSKKLLLSDSGFYLCAWSGQVNTEAFFGQGTRLTVV.